This passage covers 30 T cell receptor beta chains from one sample sequenced in a study of CD8+ T cells in alopecia areata. Following RNA extraction, reverse transcription yielded cDNA that acted as the sequencing template. Profiling relied on immunoSEQ multiplex PCR, and the TCRdb table lists in-frame clones only, not all of them. The data show roughly 100,000 clones, less than 70% seen once. The material sequenced was CD4+ T cells sorted from blood. Receptors originate from a human donor in good health.

This clone was recorded only once. The CDR3 region is CASGPGTPNSPLHF. CDR3 in DNA: TGTGCCAGCGGCCCCGGGACCCCTAATTCACCCCTCCACTTT. The gene calls are TRBV27 and TRBJ1-6; possibly TRBD1 for D (5 bases). The CDR3 is 14 amino acids. In germline, CDR1 is MNHEY, CDR2 SMNVEV (reference sequence). Trimming pared 8 bases from V and 6 bases from J, leaving 14 bases between.

The gene calls are TRBV2 and TRBJ2-2, with TRBD1 matching 8 bases. After removal of 0 bases from V and 7 bases from J, the junction contained 4 bases not matched to a gene. The CDR3 has 15 amino acids. Germline V gene data show CDR1 as SNHLY and CDR2 as FYNNEI. The CDR3 protein is CASSEARTGNGELFF. The CDR3 DNA is TGTGCCAGCAGTGAAGCCAGGACAGGGAACGGGGAGCTGTTTTTT.

CDR3: CASSSPNFGTDTQYF. In DNA form, the CDR3 reads TGTGCCAGTAGTAGTCCCAATTTTGGCACAGATACGCAGTATTTT. The rearrangement links TRBV19 to TRBJ2-3; D remains ambiguous. Trimming cost V 4 bases and J 1 base, with 12 bases left between them. This CDR3 is 15 amino acids long. The germline V gene encodes CDR1 LNHDA and CDR2 SQIVND (reference sequence). The full variable domain, in which reference TRBV19 and TRBJ2-3 provide the parts outside the CDR3, is DGGITQSPKYLFRKEGQNVTLSCEQNLNHDAMYWYRQDPGQGLRLIYYSQIVNDFQKGDIAEGYSVSREKKESFPLTVTSAQKNPTAFYLCASSSPNFGTDTQYFGPGTRLTVL.

This clone was seen once. The chain carries TRBV5-1 and TRBJ2-5, with TRBD1 matching 12 bases. Per germline, CDR1 SGHRS and CDR2 YFSETQ. V gave up 0 bases and J gave up 1 base; unmatched junction bases: 13. This CDR3 is built from 20 residues. This CDR3 reads CASSLGMGTGGAPAQETQYF. In DNA form, the CDR3 reads TGCGCCAGCAGCTTGGGGATGGGGACAGGGGGCGCGCCCGCCCAAGAGACCCAGTACTTC.

The chain has TRBV30 and TRBJ2-3; 8 bases line up with TRBD2. This CDR3 spans 15 amino acids. CDR1 GTSNPN and CDR2 SVGIG come from the germline V gene (reference sequence). Losses at the gene ends were 8 bases for V and 4 bases for J; bases not matched to a gene: 14. CDR3 protein: CALQPRAGVADTQYF. The CDR3 coding sequence is TGTGCCCTGCAGCCCAGAGCGGGGGTCGCAGATACGCAGTATTTT.

V and J are TRBV15 and TRBJ2-4; perhaps TRBD1 as D (6 bases). The CDR3 runs 13 residues. Deletions cut 0 bases from V and 11 bases from J, with 11 bases between. The germline V gene has CDR1 LNHNV and CDR2 YYDKDF (reference sequence). The CDR3 DNA reads TGTGCCACCAGCAGAGAGAGGACAGATTTTCAGTACTTC. Its translation is CATSRERTDFQYF.

A note on this clone: The junction shows a germline mismatch at one end, possibly a read error. Other DNA sequences in this specimen translate into the identical CDR3. The J gene is TRBJ1-1, the V gene TRBV4-1; perhaps TRBD1 as D (6 bases). The CDR3 contains 13 residues. From germline, CDR1 is MGHRA and CDR2 YSYEKL. The CDR3: CASSRQENTEAFF. The CDR3, as DNA: TGCGCCAGCAGCCGACAGGAGAACACTGAAGCCTTCTTT.

The genes are TRBV29-1 and TRBJ2-3; D unclear. CDR3 length: 13 residues. V lost 1 base to trimming and J lost 2 bases, with 7 bases between them. Germline V gives CDR1 SQVTM, CDR2 ANQGSEA. As DNA, the CDR3 is TGCAGCGTTGAAGGAAGAAACACAGATACGCAGTATTTT. Translating gives CSVEGRNTDTQYF.

The V and J genes are TRBV2 and TRBJ2-6, with 9 bases identical to TRBD1. This CDR3 region has 14 residues. Germline values: CDR1 SNHLY, CDR2 FYNNEI. V lost 9 bases to trimming and J lost 3 bases; unmatched junction nucleotides: 3. The CDR3 DNA is TGTGCCAGGGGGACAGGGAGTGGGGCCAACGTCCTGACTTTC. This codes for CARGTGSGANVLTF.

This chain joins TRBV2 and TRBJ1-2; D gene ambiguous. The CDR3 has 13 amino acids. Looked up from germline, CDR1 is SNHLY and CDR2 is FYNNEI. V lost 4 bases, J lost 4 bases, and 10 bases lay in between. The CDR3 sequence: CASSAAVSYGYTF. Here the CDR3 DNA reads TGTGCCAGCAGTGCCGCAGTAAGCTATGGCTACACCTTC.

This chain uses TRBV27 with TRBJ1-1, with D perhaps TRBD1 (6 bases). V lost 5 bases to trimming and J lost 0 bases, with 13 bases between them. The germline gives CDR1 MNHEY, CDR2 SMNVEV (reference sequence). The CDR3 length is 15 residues. CDR3: CASSQTGRLNTEAFF. The CDR3 nucleotides read TGTGCCAGCAGTCAAACAGGGCGGCTGAACACTGAAGCTTTCTTT.

The chain links TRBV9 to TRBJ2-2; maybe TRBD2 (5 bases). The CDR3 has 17 amino acids. V gave up 4 bases and J gave up 1 base, with 17 bases separating them. Germline CDR1 and CDR2: SGDLS and YYNGEE. CDR3 protein: CASSPRTRPLNTGELFF. The CDR3 coding sequence is TGTGCCAGCAGCCCCCGGACTCGCCCACTGAACACCGGGGAGCTGTTTTTT.

Comment on this clone: Germline is not matched at one junction end, which may reflect a read error. The chain is built from TRBV10-3 and TRBJ1-6, with 8 bases identical to TRBD1. The CDR3 runs 13 residues. Germline V gives CDR1 ENHRY, CDR2 SYGVKD. The CDR3 spells CALSRGPNSPLHF. Written as DNA, the CDR3 is TGTGCCCTCAGCAGGGGGCCAAATTCACCCCTCCACTTT.

The V call is TRBV9, the J call TRBJ2-3; 14 bases align to TRBD2. Per germline, CDR1 SGDLS and CDR2 YYNGEE. This CDR3 is built from 15 residues. V was clipped by 4 bases and J by 6 bases; unmatched bases: 4. The CDR3 protein is CASSRLAGGMDTQYF. The CDR3 bases are TGTGCCAGCAGCCGACTAGCGGGGGGGATGGATACGCAGTATTTT.

J is TRBJ1-2 and V is TRBV6-1, with D possibly TRBD1 on 5 matching bases. CDR1 is MNHNS, CDR2 SASEGT, per germline. The CDR3 covers 15 residues. The V end lost 1 base, the J end lost 0 bases, and 9 bases lay between the germline ends. The CDR3 loop reads CASSEDRRANYGYTF. CDR3 nucleotide sequence: TGTGCCAGCAGTGAAGACAGGAGAGCTAACTATGGCTACACCTTC.

The sample holds many counts of this clone. The rearrangement links TRBV5-4 to TRBJ1-1; 9 bases map to TRBD1. Germline V gene sequence: CDR1 SGHNT, CDR2 YYREEE (reference sequence). With V trimmed by 0 bases and J by 0 bases, 3 bases remained unmatched. CDR3 size: 16 residues. In nucleotides, the CDR3 is TGTGCCAGCAGCTTGGGGGACAGGGTGGTGAACACTGAAGCTTTCTTT. As protein: CASSLGDRVVNTEAFF. Full variable domain (missing parts from reference TRBV5-4 and TRBJ1-1): ETGVTQSPTHLIKTRGQQVTLRCSSQSGHNTVSWYQQALGQGPQFIFQYYREEENGRGNFPPRFSGLQFPNYSSELNVNALELDDSALYLCASSLGDRVVNTEAFFGQGTRLTVV.

This chain connects TRBV27 to TRBJ1-1; TRBD1 is a possible D gene (5 bases). In germline, CDR1 is MNHEY, CDR2 SMNVEV (reference sequence). The CDR3 loop spans 15 amino acids. V was pared by 1 base and J by 4 bases, with 13 bases between. CDR3 sequence (DNA): TGTGCCAGCAGTTTATTCGCCCAGGGAGGCACTGAAGCTTTCTTT. Translating gives CASSLFAQGGTEAFF.

This sequence joins TRBV9 and TRBJ1-3; TRBD1 might be the D (5 bases). This CDR3 has 14 residues. V shed 4 bases and J shed 0 bases, with 8 bases lying between them. The V gene's germline CDR1 is SGDLS and CDR2 YYNGEE. The CDR3 here is CASSYDSSGNTIYF. CDR3 sequence (DNA): TGTGCCAGCAGCTACGACAGCTCTGGAAACACCATATATTTT.

This chain's CDR3 is CASSEAQGLTPDTQYF. The CDR3 region has the DNA TGTGCCAGCAGTGAAGCGCAGGGACTAACGCCAGATACGCAGTATTTT. The chain joins TRBV2 to TRBJ2-3; 7 bases line up with TRBD2. With 0 bases clipped from V and 4 bases from J, the junction kept 7 bases outside the gene matches. The length of the CDR3 is 16 residues. The germline V gene has CDR1 SNHLY and CDR2 FYNNEI.

V usage is TRBV5-1 and J usage is TRBJ2-3; no definite D call. V was pared by 7 bases and J by 2 bases, with 11 bases between. CDR1 is SGHRS and CDR2 is YFSETQ in the germline V gene. CDR3 length: 13 residues. The CDR3 sequence: CASGAAATDTQYF. The CDR3 bases are TGCGCCAGCGGTGCGGCGGCCACAGATACGCAGTATTTT.

This clone was seen more than once but under ten times. This chain uses TRBV19 with TRBJ1-2; D possibly corresponds to TRBD1 (5 bases). V lost 3 bases, J lost 8 bases, and 19 bases lay in between. Germline V lookup: CDR1 LNHDA, CDR2 SQIVND (reference sequence). The CDR3 length is 15 residues. CDR3 DNA sequence: TGTGCCAGTAGTATTGGTGGGGCCACGCCGCGAGGCTACACCTTC. Its translation: CASSIGGATPRGYTF.

V is TRBV11-3 and J is TRBJ2-1; 9 nucleotides line up with TRBD2. Germline V gene sequence: CDR1 SGHNT, CDR2 YENEEA. Trimming at V came to 0 bases and at J to 5 bases, leaving 11 bases not matched to a gene. The CDR3 is 18 residues long. CDR3 loop: CASSLDWGASGANNEQFF. CDR3 in DNA: TGTGCCAGCAGCTTAGATTGGGGGGCTAGCGGGGCGAACAATGAGCAGTTCTTC.

The J gene is TRBJ1-1, the V gene TRBV7-9; no clear D gene. V lost 4 bases, J lost 5 bases, and 14 bases lay in between. The CDR3 extends over 14 amino acids. Germline assignment: CDR1 SEHNR and CDR2 FQNEAQ (reference sequence). CDR3 DNA: TGTGCCAGCAGCTCACCCAGGACGGGAACTGAAGCTTTCTTT. This translates into CASSSPRTGTEAFF. Based on the CDR3 plus reference TRBV7-9 and TRBJ1-1, the full variable domain is DTGVSQNPRHKITKRGQNVTFRCDPISEHNRLYWYRQTLGQGPEFLTYFQNEAQLEKSRLLSDRFSAERPKGSFSTLEIQRTEQGDSAMYLCASSSPRTGTEAFFGQGTRLTVV.

The chain combines TRBV2 with TRBJ2-7; 8 nucleotides line up with TRBD2. Unmatched junction bases numbered 13, after V lost 10 bases and J lost 2 bases. The CDR3 is 15 amino acids. Germline V gene lookup returns CDR1 SNHLY and CDR2 FYNNEI. CDR3 amino acids: CATGKGRGETYEQYF. The DNA for the CDR3 is TGTGCCACCGGGAAGGGGCGGGGGGAAACCTACGAGCAGTACTTC.

The chain employs TRBV2 and TRBJ2-2, with D unresolved. This CDR3 is built from 14 residues. V lost 8 bases, J lost 6 bases, and 16 bases lay in between. Germline V CDR1 and CDR2: SNHLY, FYNNEI. In nucleotides, the CDR3 is TGTGCCAGCGGACCGGAAGGTGTCCCCGGGGAGCTGTTTTTT. Translation gives CASGPEGVPGELFF.

The rearrangement joins TRBV29-1 to TRBJ1-4; D may be TRBD1 (5 bases). The V gene lost 3 bases and the J gene lost 5 bases, with 16 bases spanning the gap. Per the germline V gene, CDR1 is SQVTM and CDR2 is ANQGSEA. The CDR3 totals 15 residues. DNA for the CDR3: TGCAGCGTTGAGAGGGCTTCGGGGCCAAATGAAAAACTGTTTTTT. Amino acids: CSVERASGPNEKLFF.

This chain joins TRBV7-2 and TRBJ2-1, with a weak D call TRBD2 (5 bases). The CDR3 runs 14 residues. V was cut by 3 bases and J by 4 bases, with 10 bases left in between. Germline CDR1 reads SGHTA; CDR2 reads FQGNSA. CDR3 loop: CASSFWEIYNEQFF. The DNA for the CDR3 is TGTGCCAGCAGCTTCTGGGAGATTTACAATGAGCAGTTCTTC.

This clone was counted between two and nine times. The chain employs TRBV29-1 and TRBJ2-7; a weak D match, TRBD1 (5 bases). The V end was cut by 5 bases, the J end by 2 bases, with 13 bases between. Germline CDR1 is SQVTM and CDR2 is ANQGSEA. The CDR3 has 13 amino acids. CDR3 coding DNA: TGCAGCGTTATGCGAAGGGGTGCCTACGAGCAGTACTTC. It specifies CSVMRRGAYEQYF.

The genes are TRBV6-5 and TRBJ1-1; D ambiguous. The CDR3 loop spans 16 amino acids. Germline V gene data show CDR1 as MNHEY and CDR2 as SVGAGI. V lost 2 bases and J 7 bases, leaving 20 bases between the germline ends. The CDR3 bases are TGTGCCAGCAGTTACGCATCCTCAAGGAATCGGCATGAAGCTTTCTTT. Protein sequence: CASSYASSRNRHEAFF.

The chain combines TRBV30 with TRBJ2-7; 9 bases line up with TRBD1. The junction had 7 bases not matched to a gene; V was cut back by 2 bases and J by 5 bases. CDR1 is GTSNPN and CDR2 is SVGIG in the germline V gene (reference sequence). This CDR3 spans 14 amino acids. CDR3 residues: CAWSPIGTGNEQYF. CDR3 coding DNA: TGTGCCTGGAGTCCTATTGGGACAGGGAACGAGCAGTACTTC.